The source of this T cell receptor (beta chain) is a study of blood T cell repertoires in COVID-19. Generated by immunoSEQ multiplex PCR, the TCRdb table keeps only in-frame clones and is missing some. Of around 180,000 clones listed, approximately 90% are singletons. Material: peripheral blood. This TCR was sampled from a woman aged 25 to 39 with active or convalescent COVID-19.

CDR3 sequence: CASSLKSGALGTEAFF. CDR3 in DNA: TGTGCCAGCAGCTTGAAATCAGGGGCGTTGGGCACTGAAGCTTTCTTT. The genes are TRBV5-6 and TRBJ1-1; maybe TRBD1 (6 bases). The CDR3 has 16 residues. V was clipped by 1 base and J by 4 bases, with 17 bases between them. Germline CDR1 SGHDT, CDR2 YYEEEE.